The clone carrying this T cell receptor beta chain was counted many times. Preparation of the TCRbeta library involved a method that used unique molecular identifiers. TCRdb reprocessed the PCR reads via MiXCR and lists one record per CDR3 protein. The table includes 250,000 to 300,000 distinct CDR3 sequences, 10% detected once. The data are from a study of T-cell reconstitution after alpha-beta-depleted transplantation in children. V lost 7 bases to trimming and J lost 3 bases; unmatched junction nucleotides: 8. The CDR3 has 14 amino acids. The TCR originated in a boy younger than two with acute myeloid leukemia, due to receive a stem cell transplant. The input for sequencing was PBMCs, taken before TCRalphabeta/CD19-depleted stem cell transplant. V and J are TRBV12-3 or TRBV12-4 and TRBJ2-7; the match to TRBD1 covers 8 bases. The CDR3 nucleotides read TGTGCCAGCACCCCGGACAGGGCCCACTACGAGCAGTACTTC. Translating it yields CASTPDRAHYEQYF.